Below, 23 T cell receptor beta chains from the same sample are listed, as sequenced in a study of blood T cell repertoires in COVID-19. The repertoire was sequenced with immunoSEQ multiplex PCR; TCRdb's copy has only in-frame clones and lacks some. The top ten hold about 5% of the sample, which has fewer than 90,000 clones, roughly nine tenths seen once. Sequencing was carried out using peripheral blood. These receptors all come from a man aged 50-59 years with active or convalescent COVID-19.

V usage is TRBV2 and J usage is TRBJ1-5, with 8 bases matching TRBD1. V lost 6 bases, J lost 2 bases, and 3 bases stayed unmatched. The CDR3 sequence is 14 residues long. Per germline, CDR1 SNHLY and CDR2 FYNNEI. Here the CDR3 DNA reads TGTGCCAGCAGCACAGGGGGTGGCAATCAGCCCCAGCATTTT. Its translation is CASSTGGGNQPQHF.

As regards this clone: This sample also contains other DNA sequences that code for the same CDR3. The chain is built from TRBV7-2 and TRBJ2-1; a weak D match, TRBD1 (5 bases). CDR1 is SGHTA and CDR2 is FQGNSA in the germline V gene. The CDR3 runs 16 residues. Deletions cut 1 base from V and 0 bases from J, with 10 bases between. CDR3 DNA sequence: TGTGCCAGCAGCTTAGAAGGGGATAGCTCCTACAATGAGCAGTTCTTC. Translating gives CASSLEGDSSYNEQFF.

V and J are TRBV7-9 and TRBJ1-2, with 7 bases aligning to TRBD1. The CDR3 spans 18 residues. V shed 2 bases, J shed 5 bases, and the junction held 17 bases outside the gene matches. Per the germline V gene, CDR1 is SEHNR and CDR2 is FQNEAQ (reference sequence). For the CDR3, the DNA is TGTGCCAGCAGCTTATCGACCATGGTTGGGACAGAAGGATATGGCTACACCTTC. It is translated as CASSLSTMVGTEGYGYTF. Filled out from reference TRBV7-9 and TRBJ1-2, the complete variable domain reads DTGVSQNPRHKITKRGQNVTFRCDPISEHNRLYWYRQTLGQGPEFLTYFQNEAQLEKSRLLSDRFSAERPKGSFSTLEIQRTEQGDSAMYLCASSLSTMVGTEGYGYTFGSGTRLTVV.

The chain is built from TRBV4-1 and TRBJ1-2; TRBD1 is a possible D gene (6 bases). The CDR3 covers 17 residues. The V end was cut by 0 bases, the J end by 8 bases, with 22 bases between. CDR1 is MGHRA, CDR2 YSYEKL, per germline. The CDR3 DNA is TGCGCCAGCAGCCAAGATGATTACGACTTAGGGGGAAGGGGCTACACCTTC. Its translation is CASSQDDYDLGGRGYTF.

CDR3 sequence reads: CASSPRPRGTNTGELFF. The DNA of the CDR3 is TGTGCCAGCAGCCCCCGGCCCCGAGGAACGAACACCGGGGAGCTGTTTTTT. The chain links TRBV11-2 to TRBJ2-2; unclear D gene. The germline V gene encodes CDR1 SGHAT and CDR2 FQNNGV. The CDR3 is 17 residues long. V shed 5 bases and J shed 0 bases, with 16 bases lying between them.

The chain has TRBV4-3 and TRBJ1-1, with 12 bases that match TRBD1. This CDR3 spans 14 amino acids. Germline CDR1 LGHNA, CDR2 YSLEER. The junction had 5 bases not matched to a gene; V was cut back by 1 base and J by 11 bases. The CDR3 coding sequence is TGCGCCAGCAGCCAAGTGGGGGACAGGGGGCACGCTTTCTTT. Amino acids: CASSQVGDRGHAFF.

The CDR3 nucleotides read TGTGCCAGCAGTGACAGGGGGCAAGAGACCCAGTACTTC. This sequence encodes CASSDRGQETQYF. The rearrangement joins TRBV6-1 to TRBJ2-5; 7 positions agree with TRBD1. Germline CDR1 is MNHNS and CDR2 is SASEGT. Trimming at V came to 3 bases and at J to 2 bases, leaving 0 bases not matched to a gene. The CDR3 contains 13 residues.

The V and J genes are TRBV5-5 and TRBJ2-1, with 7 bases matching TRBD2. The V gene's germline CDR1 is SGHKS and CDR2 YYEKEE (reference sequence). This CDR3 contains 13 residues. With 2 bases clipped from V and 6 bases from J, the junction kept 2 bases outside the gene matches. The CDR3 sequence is CASSFERGNEQFF. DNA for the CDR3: TGTGCCAGCAGCTTCGAGCGGGGCAATGAGCAGTTCTTC.

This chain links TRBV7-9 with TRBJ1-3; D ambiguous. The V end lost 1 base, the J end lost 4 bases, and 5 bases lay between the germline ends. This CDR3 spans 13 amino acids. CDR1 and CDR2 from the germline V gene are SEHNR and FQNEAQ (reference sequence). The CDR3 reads CASSLGQGNTIYF. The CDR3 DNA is TGTGCCAGCAGCTTAGGGCAAGGAAACACCATATATTTT.

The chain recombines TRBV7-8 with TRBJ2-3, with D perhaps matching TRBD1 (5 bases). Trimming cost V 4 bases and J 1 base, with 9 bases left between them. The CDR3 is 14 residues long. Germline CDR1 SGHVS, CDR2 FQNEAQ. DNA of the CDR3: TGTGCCAGCAGCTCGTTACAGGGCACAGATACGCAGTATTTT. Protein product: CASSSLQGTDTQYF.

CDR3 protein: CASSEGYVAYEQYF. As DNA, the CDR3 is TGTGCCAGCTCGGAGGGCTACGTCGCCTACGAGCAGTACTTC. This sequence joins TRBV7-9 and TRBJ2-7, with a tentative D call TRBD2 (6 bases). Germline V CDR1 and CDR2: SEHNR, FQNEAQ (reference sequence). Between the trimmed V and J ends, which lost 8 bases and 2 bases, there was a span of 16 bases. CDR3 size: 14 residues.

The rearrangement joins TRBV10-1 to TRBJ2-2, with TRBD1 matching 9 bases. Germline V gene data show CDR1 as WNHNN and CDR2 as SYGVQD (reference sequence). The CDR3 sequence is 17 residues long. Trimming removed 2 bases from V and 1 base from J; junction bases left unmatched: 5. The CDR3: CASSELPGQGNTGELFF. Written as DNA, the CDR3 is TGCGCCAGCAGTGAGCTACCGGGACAGGGGAACACCGGGGAGCTGTTTTTT.

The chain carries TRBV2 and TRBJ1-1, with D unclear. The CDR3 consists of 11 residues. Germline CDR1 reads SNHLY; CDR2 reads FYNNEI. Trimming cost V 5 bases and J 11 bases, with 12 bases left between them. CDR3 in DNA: TGTGCCAGCAGTCCGGGGAGGGAGGCTTTCTTT. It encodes CASSPGREAFF.

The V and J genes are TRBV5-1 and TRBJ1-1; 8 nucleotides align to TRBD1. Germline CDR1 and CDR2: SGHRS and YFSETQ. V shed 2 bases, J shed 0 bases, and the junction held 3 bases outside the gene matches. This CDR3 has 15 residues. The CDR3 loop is CASSFTGGLNTEAFF. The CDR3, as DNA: TGCGCCAGCAGCTTTACAGGGGGACTGAACACTGAAGCTTTCTTT.

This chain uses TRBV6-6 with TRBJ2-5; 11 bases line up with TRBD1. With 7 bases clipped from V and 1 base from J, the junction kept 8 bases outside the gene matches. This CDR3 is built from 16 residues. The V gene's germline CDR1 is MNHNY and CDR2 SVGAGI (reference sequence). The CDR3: CASNHRDRGVQETQYF. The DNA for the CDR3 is TGTGCCAGCAACCACCGGGACAGGGGGGTCCAAGAGACCCAGTACTTC.

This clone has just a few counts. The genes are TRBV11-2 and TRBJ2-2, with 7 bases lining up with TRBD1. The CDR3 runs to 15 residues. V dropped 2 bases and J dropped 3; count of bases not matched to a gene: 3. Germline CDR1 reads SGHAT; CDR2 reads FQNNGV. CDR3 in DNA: TGTGCCAGCAGCTTACAAGGGGGCGACACCGGGGAGCTGTTTTTT. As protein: CASSLQGGDTGELFF.

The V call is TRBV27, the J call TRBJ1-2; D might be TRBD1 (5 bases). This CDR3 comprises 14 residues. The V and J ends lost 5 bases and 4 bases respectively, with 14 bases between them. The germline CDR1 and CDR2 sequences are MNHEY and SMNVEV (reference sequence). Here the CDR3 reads CASSPGGGGYGYTF. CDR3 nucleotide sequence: TGTGCCAGCAGTCCCGGGGGGGGAGGCTATGGCTACACCTTC.

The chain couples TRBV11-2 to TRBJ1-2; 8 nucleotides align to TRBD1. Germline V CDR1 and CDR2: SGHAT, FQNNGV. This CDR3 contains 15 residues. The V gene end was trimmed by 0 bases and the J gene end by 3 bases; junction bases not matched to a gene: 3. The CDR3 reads CASSLDPGGYYGYTF. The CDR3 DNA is TGTGCCAGCAGCTTAGACCCAGGGGGCTACTATGGCTACACCTTC. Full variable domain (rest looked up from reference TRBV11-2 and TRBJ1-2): EAGVAQSPRYKIIEKRQSVAFWCNPISGHATLYWYQQILGQGPKLLIQFQNNGVVDDSQLPKDRFSAERLKGVDSTLKIQPAKLEDSAVYLCASSLDPGGYYGYTFGSGTRLTVV.

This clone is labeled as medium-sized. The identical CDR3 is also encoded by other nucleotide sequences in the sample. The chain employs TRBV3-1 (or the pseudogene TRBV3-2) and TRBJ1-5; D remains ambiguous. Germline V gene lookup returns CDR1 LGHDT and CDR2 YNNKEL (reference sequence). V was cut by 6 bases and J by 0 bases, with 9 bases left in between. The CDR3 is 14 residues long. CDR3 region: CASSTGDSNQPQHF. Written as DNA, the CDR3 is TGTGCCAGCAGTACGGGAGATAGCAATCAGCCCCAGCATTTT.

CDR3 sequence: CASGESGTGYTEAFF. In DNA form, the CDR3 reads TGTGCCAGCGGGGAGTCGGGGACAGGATACACTGAAGCTTTCTTT. This chain connects TRBV2 to TRBJ1-1, with 8 bases aligning to TRBD1. This CDR3 region has 15 residues. CDR1 and CDR2 from the germline V gene are SNHLY and FYNNEI. The J segment lost 3 bases and the V segment lost 8 bases, leaving 11 bases of the junction unmatched.

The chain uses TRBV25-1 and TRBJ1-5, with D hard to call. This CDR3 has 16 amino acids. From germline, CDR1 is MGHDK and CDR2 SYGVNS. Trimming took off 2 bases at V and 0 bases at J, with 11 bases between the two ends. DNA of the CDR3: TGTGCCAGCAGTGAACCCCCCGGGGTTAGCAATCAGCCCCAGCATTTT. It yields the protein CASSEPPGVSNQPQHF.

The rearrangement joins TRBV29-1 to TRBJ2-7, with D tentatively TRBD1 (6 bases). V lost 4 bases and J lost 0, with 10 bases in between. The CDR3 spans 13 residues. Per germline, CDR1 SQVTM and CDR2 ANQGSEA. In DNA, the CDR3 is TGCAGCGTTGGACAGGTTGCCTCCTACGAGCAGTACTTC. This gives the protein CSVGQVASYEQYF.

DNA for the CDR3: TGCGCCAGCAGCCAAGCGACAGGGCAGCAGTTCTTC. Amino acids: CASSQATGQQFF. The chain links TRBV4-3 to TRBJ2-1, with TRBD1 matching 7 bases. The CDR3 contains 12 residues. The ends lost 1 base at V and 11 bases at J; junction bases unmatched: 2. Germline CDR1 is LGHNA and CDR2 is YSLEER.